This TCR beta chain was observed in a study of post-analysis software for immune sequencing data. This clonotype showed up many times. The antigen remains undetermined. TCR beta cDNA libraries included unique molecular identifiers. T cells numbering roughly 1 to 10 million yielded 450,000 to 500,000 cDNA molecules. TCRdb re-called the PCR reads through MiXCR, storing one row per CDR3 protein. The repertoire holds roughly 180,000 distinct CDR3 sequences, with roughly 31% as singletons. Whole-study results and caveats: F measure showed strong co-clustering of same-batch samples. In multiple sclerosis, normalized Chao1 diversity was significantly below that of controls.

The receptor was isolated from a girl aged 10-17 years with multiple sclerosis. The specimen was blood.

In DNA form, the CDR3 reads TGCGCCAGCAGCTGGGGACTAGCGGGAGGCCCTCGCGAGCAGTACTTC. It encodes CASSWGLAGGPREQYF. This chain uses TRBV5-1 with TRBJ2-7; 15 bases map to TRBD2. This CDR3 is built from 16 residues. The V segment lost 3 bases and the J segment 6 bases; nucleotides outside the gene matches: 7. CDR1 and CDR2 from the germline V gene are SGHRS and YFSETQ.